These 15 T cell receptor beta chains were sequenced from one sample in a study of siplizumab effects on memory and regulatory T cells. Clones were sequenced by immunoSEQ multiplex PCR, and TCRdb holds only the in-frame ones, with some missing. The repertoire consists of fewer than 45,000 clones, with around 90% occurring once and the leading ten covering 0.25%. The specimen sequenced was naive CD4+ T cells sorted from blood. The receptors originated from a human donor in good health.

The CDR3 nucleotides are TGTGCCAGCAGCGCTAGCGGGGTTTGGTACGAGCAGTACTTC. It yields the protein CASSASGVWYEQYF. The rearrangement joins TRBV28 to TRBJ2-7, with 9 bases fitting TRBD2. The CDR3 spans 14 residues. The trim removed 6 bases at V and 4 bases at J, leaving 7 bases unmatched. Germline CDR1 MDHEN, CDR2 SYDVKM.

This clone was picked up a small number of times. The rearrangement uses TRBV5-6 and TRBJ1-1; the match to TRBD1 covers 8 bases. Germline V gene lookup returns CDR1 SGHDT and CDR2 YYEEEE. J was trimmed by 4 bases and V by 3 bases; bases with no gene match: 2. The CDR3 is 13 amino acids. The CDR3 DNA reads TGTGCCAGCAGCTCGACAGGGGTCACTGAAGCTTTCTTT. Translation: CASSSTGVTEAFF.

This clone was found once. The chain is built from TRBV11-3 and TRBJ2-7; 10 bases fit TRBD1. Germline V gives CDR1 SGHNT, CDR2 YENEEA. This CDR3 has 16 amino acids. The V segment lost 5 bases and the J segment 4 bases; nucleotides outside the gene matches: 11. The CDR3 reads CASSPGQGGPLYEQYF. The CDR3, as DNA: TGTGCCAGCAGCCCCGGACAGGGGGGTCCATTGTACGAGCAGTACTTC.

The chain employs TRBV28 and TRBJ1-5, with D perhaps matching TRBD1 (5 bases). V lost 7 bases to trimming and J lost 0 bases, with 10 bases between them. The CDR3 contains 14 residues. The germline V gene encodes CDR1 MDHEN and CDR2 SYDVKM. The CDR3, as DNA: TGTGCCAGCAAACTAGGGGATAGCAATCAGCCCCAGCATTTT. Protein product: CASKLGDSNQPQHF.

This clone was counted only a few times. The rearrangement uses TRBV6-5 and TRBJ2-7, with 9 bases matching TRBD1. Germline CDR1 MNHEY, CDR2 SVGAGI. V dropped 7 bases and J dropped 2; count of bases not matched to a gene: 6. The CDR3 spans 14 residues. The CDR3 coding sequence is TGTGCCAGCACCCGGGGACAGGGTCCCTACGAGCAGTACTTC. This gives the protein CASTRGQGPYEQYF.

This clone showed up just a few times. The chain couples TRBV18 to TRBJ1-3; D is undetermined. Germline loops: CDR1 KGHSH, CDR2 LQKENI. The length of the CDR3 is 15 residues. The germline V and J ends were trimmed by 3 bases and 0 bases, with 9 bases remaining between them. The CDR3 region is CASSPGRISGNTIYF. The CDR3 bases are TGTGCCAGCTCACCCGGAAGGATCTCTGGAAACACCATATATTTT.

About this clone: Germline is not matched at one junction end, which may reflect a read error. This chain uses TRBV20-1 with TRBJ1-2; D is ambiguous. CDR1 is DFQATT, CDR2 SNEGSKA, per germline (reference sequence). The CDR3 covers 11 residues. This chain's CDR3 is CSAVDGYGYIF. DNA for the CDR3: TGCAGTGCAGTTGATGGCTATGGCTACATCTTC.

The rearrangement joins TRBV25-1 to TRBJ1-5; D not resolved. This CDR3 has 12 amino acids. Germline values: CDR1 MGHDK, CDR2 SYGVNS. Trimming pared 3 bases from V and 6 bases from J, leaving 6 bases between. DNA of the CDR3: TGTGCCAGCAGTGAGGGAAGTCAGCCCCAGCATTTT. It encodes CASSEGSQPQHF. Full variable domain (outside the CDR3, taken from reference TRBV25-1 and TRBJ1-5): EADIYQTPRYLVIGTGKKITLECSQTMGHDKMYWYQQDPGMELHLIHYSYGVNSTEKGDLSSESTVSRIRTEHFPLTLESARPSHTSQYLCASSEGSQPQHFGDGTRLSIL.

This clone was counted between two and nine times. The chain employs TRBV5-1 and TRBJ2-7; 8 bases are shared with TRBD1. The CDR3 contains 15 residues. Trimming cost V 0 bases and J 7 bases; bases outside gene matches: 9. CDR1 is SGHRS and CDR2 is YFSETQ in the germline V gene. The CDR3 region is CASSLAPGGEEEQYF. The CDR3, as DNA: TGCGCCAGCAGCTTGGCACCAGGGGGCGAGGAAGAGCAGTACTTC.

The V gene is TRBV5-1, the J gene TRBJ2-1; D remains ambiguous. Germline V CDR1 and CDR2: SGHRS, YFSETQ. V was pared by 1 base and J by 9 bases, with 11 bases between. This CDR3 comprises 13 residues. CDR3 in amino acids: CASSLTGTTEQFF. CDR3 coding DNA: TGCGCCAGCAGCTTGACGGGCACCACTGAGCAGTTCTTC. The variable domain in full, completed from reference TRBV5-1 and TRBJ2-1, reads KAGVTQTPRYLIKTRGQQVTLSCSPISGHRSVSWYQQTPGQGLQFLFEYFSETQRNKGNFPGRFSGRQFSNSRSEMNVSTLELGDSALYLCASSLTGTTEQFFGPGTRLTVL.

This sequence joins TRBV7-9 and TRBJ1-4, with D hard to call. Per the germline V gene, CDR1 is SEHNR and CDR2 is FQNEAQ (reference sequence). The CDR3 has 14 amino acids. The ends were cut back, 3 bases at V and 0 bases at J, with 5 bases in the middle. CDR3 region: CASSLAATNEKLFF. As DNA, the CDR3 is TGTGCCAGCAGCTTGGCAGCAACTAATGAAAAACTGTTTTTT.

The chain employs TRBV5-4 and TRBJ2-3; the match to TRBD2 covers 10 bases. Unmatched junction bases numbered 6, after V lost 4 bases and J lost 1 base. CDR1 and CDR2 (germline): SGHNT, YYREEE (reference sequence). This CDR3 has 16 residues. The CDR3 DNA follows: TGTGCCAGCAGCACGGGAGGGACTAGCGGCACAGATACGCAGTATTTT. Its translation: CASSTGGTSGTDTQYF.

The rearrangement links TRBV15 to TRBJ1-1, with D unclear. The CDR3 is 11 amino acids. Per germline, CDR1 LNHNV and CDR2 YYDKDF (reference sequence). Trimming left V 6 bases short and J 8 bases short, with 10 bases between. CDR3 DNA sequence: TGTGCCACCAGTGAGGGTTTCGAAGCTTTCTTT. Protein: CATSEGFEAFF.

This rearrangement joins TRBV21-1 to TRBJ1-4; the table calls TRBD1, which could not be checked here. TRBV21-1 is noted as a pseudogene. The CDR3 sequence is 17 residues long. CDR3 protein: CASSKEILGGTFEKLFF. CDR3 nucleotide sequence: TGTGCCAGCAGCAAAGAAATTCTAGGGGGTACCTTTGAAAAACTGTTTTTT.

This clone was counted only a few times. The CDR3 sequence: CASPGRMNTEAFF. The CDR3, as DNA: TGTGCCAGCCCCGGAAGGATGAACACTGAAGCTTTCTTT. V and J are TRBV6-4 and TRBJ1-1; unclear D gene. Trimming removed 8 bases from V and 0 bases from J, with 10 bases in between. The germline V gene has CDR1 MRHNA and CDR2 SNTAGT. The CDR3 has 13 amino acids.